This T cell receptor beta chain was obtained from a study of blood T cell repertoires in COVID-19. The overall study: From T cells, B-cell-depleted T cells, or PBMCs came the material, which was cDNA or gDNA.

In the study's own analysis: Amplification from reference gene primers served as the basis for estimated nucleated cell counts. Method: immunoSEQ multiplex PCR; TCRdb's copy keeps in-frame clones and lacks some. Clone size and V and J calls were adopted from that table, with D and trimming inferred from the DNA. The sample holds around 220,000 clones; 82% are singletons and the top ten take approximately 8.4%. CDR3 length equals 13 residues. Per the germline V gene, CDR1 is SGHRS and CDR2 is YFSETQ. V lost 3 bases, J lost 6 bases, and 1 base stayed unmatched. The gene calls are TRBV5-1 and TRBJ2-2; 8 nucleotides match TRBD1. The material sequenced was peripheral blood. The TCR sequence derives from a woman of 80 years or more with COVID-19, enrolled during active disease. This chain's CDR3 is CASSSTGAGELFF. The CDR3 region has the DNA TGCGCCAGCAGCTCGACAGGGGCCGGGGAGCTGTTTTTT.